This entry is about one TCR beta chain. Its antigen is still unknown. The source of the sample is a study of Ad26.COV2.S vaccination and SARS-CoV-2 variants. Study as a whole: Ad26.COV2.S, an intramuscular injection, was given once or twice 56 days apart.

General observations from the study: In TCR breadth and depth analyses, total T cell responses may have been underestimated. Post-vaccination breadth of spike-specific CD8+ and CD4+ T cell responses was reportedly substantial. Placebo recipients showed lower spike-specific TCR breadth than vaccinees.

Germline lookup yields CDR1 MGHRA and CDR2 YSYEKL. The CDR3 covers 16 residues. Trimming pared 4 bases from V and 0 bases from J, leaving 13 bases between. Treatment reported: some 19 received Ad26.COV2.S at low or high dose, single or two shots; 5 received placebo; per-sample allocation not given. Repertoires come from day 63 after the first vaccine or placebo injection. The table came from immunoSEQ multiplex PCR; TCRdb's copy has only in-frame clones and leaves some out. Among 360,000 or so clones listed, approximately 89% were seen once. This TCR was sampled from a person aged 18 to 59 who received the Ad26.COV2.S COVID-19 vaccine or a placebo. Here the sequenced sample was peripheral blood, taken in a trial of Ad26.COV2.S vaccine versus placebo. The rearrangement uses TRBV4-1 and TRBJ1-5, with D possibly TRBD1 on 6 matching bases. CDR3 coding DNA: TGCGCCAGCAGCCTCGACCCGGGACATAGCAATCAGCCCCAGCATTTT. Translating it yields CASSLDPGHSNQPQHF.